What follows are 12 T cell receptor beta chains derived from one specimen sequenced in a study of blood T cells in healthy people across ages. Next came a second PCR, run for about 7 to 12 cycles, which used a sample-barcoded 5' primer along with a J-beta primer mix. Each CDR3 protein gets one entry after TCRdb re-called the 5' RACE reads with MiXCR. This table has some 900,000 distinct CDR3 sequences, 25% to 30% appearing once. The source material was blood. These receptors were collected from a woman older than 75 in good health.

There are many counts of this clonotype. V and J are TRBV2 and TRBJ1-2, with unresolved D. The CDR3 runs 13 residues. Germline V lookup: CDR1 SNHLY, CDR2 FYNNEI. Trimming removed 0 bases from V and 8 bases from J, with 10 bases in between. The DNA of the CDR3 is TGTGCCAGCAGTGAAGCGCGTGCGGGGGGCTACACCTTC. This encodes CASSEARAGGYTF.

This clonotype was seen a few times. A much larger clone lies a single base off, so this may be a read error. The V and J genes are TRBV28 and TRBJ2-7; 8 bases line up with TRBD1. The germline gives CDR1 MDHEN, CDR2 SYDVKM. The CDR3 loop spans 14 amino acids. The DNA for the CDR3 is TGTGCCGGCAGGAGACAGGGGATAACCTACGAGCAGTACTTC. This codes for CAGRRQGITYEQYF.

This clonotype was observed at least ten times. The chain has TRBV5-1 and TRBJ2-7; 7 nucleotides line up with TRBD1. Looked up from germline, CDR1 is SGHRS and CDR2 is YFSETQ. This CDR3 is 16 amino acids long. With 1 base clipped from V and 5 bases from J, the junction kept 12 bases outside the gene matches. The CDR3 reads CASSLRLIEGAHEQYF. CDR3 bases: TGCGCCAGCAGCTTGAGGTTGATAGAGGGGGCCCACGAGCAGTACTTC. Full variable domain (outside the CDR3, taken from reference TRBV5-1 and TRBJ2-7): KAGVTQTPRYLIKTRGQQVTLSCSPISGHRSVSWYQQTPGQGLQFLFEYFSETQRNKGNFPGRFSGRQFSNSRSEMNVSTLELGDSALYLCASSLRLIEGAHEQYFGPGTRLTVT.

This clonotype was seen more than once but under ten times. A much more abundant neighbour one base away suggests this may be a read error. This chain joins TRBV7-2 and TRBJ1-2; 7 bases match TRBD1. V lost 1 base, J lost 2 bases, and 4 bases stayed unmatched. CDR1 is SGHTA and CDR2 is FQGNSA in the germline V gene. The CDR3 contains 15 residues. This chain's CDR3 is CASSLGGQVNYGYTF. The CDR3 DNA sequence: TGTGCCAGCAGCTTAGGAGGACAGGTGAACTATGGCTACACCTTC.

In the case of this clonotype: This may be a read error: a much more frequent sequence differs by one nucleotide. The chain's CDR3 is CASRSAPGATNEKRFF. For the CDR3, the DNA is TGCGCCAGCAGGAGTGCTCCGGGGGCAACTAATGAAAAACGGTTTTTT. This rearrangement joins TRBV5-1 to TRBJ1-4, with a tentative D call TRBD1 (6 bases). The CDR3 sequence is 16 residues long. Germline CDR1 is SGHRS and CDR2 is YFSETQ.

This clonotype was recorded at least ten times. The chain couples TRBV2 to TRBJ1-4; D possibly corresponds to TRBD1 (6 bases). V gave up 5 bases and J gave up 8 bases, with 9 bases separating them. In germline, CDR1 is SNHLY, CDR2 FYNNEI. The CDR3 totals 12 residues. CDR3 protein: CASSRGGEKLFF. CDR3 nucleotide sequence: TGTGCCAGCAGTCGAGGGGGGGAAAAACTGTTTTTT.

On this clonotype itself: A much larger clone differs from this one at a single base, so this may be a read error. The gene calls are TRBV29-1 and TRBJ2-1; D is possibly TRBD2 (5 bases). TRBJ2-7 explains the end of the DNA better; the J call may be wrong. The CDR3 has 14 amino acids. The germline gives CDR1 SQVTM, CDR2 ANQGSEA. CDR3 sequence reads: CSVAQRSSYNEQYF. In nucleotides, the CDR3 is TGCAGCGTTGCCCAGCGGAGCTCCTACAATGAGCAGTACTTC.

Comments on this clonotype: This may arise from a read error, as a much more abundant clone is one base away. The chain uses TRBV14 and TRBJ2-1; D tentatively fits TRBD1 or TRBD2 (5 bases each). With 1 base removed from V and 13 bases from J, the gap between germline ends came to 17 bases. The CDR3 extends over 14 amino acids. The germline CDR1 and CDR2 sequences are SGHDN and FVKESK. The CDR3 sequence: CASSQGTYLGTQFF. The CDR3 DNA follows: TGTGCCAGCAGCCAAGGGACCTACCTGGGGACCCAGTTCTTC.

V usage is TRBV20-1 and J usage is TRBJ2-3; possible D gene TRBD2, 6 bases. The germline V gene encodes CDR1 DFQATT and CDR2 SNEGSKA (reference sequence). CDR3 length equals 15 residues. V shed 6 bases and J shed 4 bases, with 20 bases lying between them. DNA of the CDR3: TGCAGTGCGACCCAAAGCGGGCGGGGCGCAGATACGCAGTATTTT. Its translation is CSATQSGRGADTQYF.

The chain couples TRBV2 to TRBJ1-6, with 7 bases identical to TRBD1. CDR1 and CDR2 (germline): SNHLY, FYNNEI. CDR3 size: 16 residues. The J segment lost 9 bases and the V segment lost 7 bases, leaving 15 bases of the junction unmatched. The CDR3 nucleotides read TGTGCCAGCATTGGAAATACAGGGGTGAATGGTTCACCCCTCCACTTT. Translated: CASIGNTGVNGSPLHF.

The chain uses TRBV7-2 and TRBJ2-5, with 8 bases fitting TRBD1. V was clipped by 5 bases and J by 5 bases; unmatched bases: 7. Germline V lookup: CDR1 SGHTA, CDR2 FQGNSA. The CDR3 consists of 14 residues. CDR3 nucleotide sequence: TGTGCCAGCAGCCTCTACAGGGGGGCCGAGACCCAGTACTTC. It codes for CASSLYRGAETQYF.

Ten or more counts support this clonotype. This chain connects TRBV12-3 or TRBV12-4 to TRBJ1-2; 7 bases are shared with TRBD1. The J segment lost 7 bases and the V segment lost 6 bases, leaving 5 bases of the junction unmatched. The CDR3 has 12 residues. The CDR3: CASRTQGSGYTF. The CDR3 nucleotides are TGTGCCAGCAGAACACAGGGGTCTGGCTACACCTTC.